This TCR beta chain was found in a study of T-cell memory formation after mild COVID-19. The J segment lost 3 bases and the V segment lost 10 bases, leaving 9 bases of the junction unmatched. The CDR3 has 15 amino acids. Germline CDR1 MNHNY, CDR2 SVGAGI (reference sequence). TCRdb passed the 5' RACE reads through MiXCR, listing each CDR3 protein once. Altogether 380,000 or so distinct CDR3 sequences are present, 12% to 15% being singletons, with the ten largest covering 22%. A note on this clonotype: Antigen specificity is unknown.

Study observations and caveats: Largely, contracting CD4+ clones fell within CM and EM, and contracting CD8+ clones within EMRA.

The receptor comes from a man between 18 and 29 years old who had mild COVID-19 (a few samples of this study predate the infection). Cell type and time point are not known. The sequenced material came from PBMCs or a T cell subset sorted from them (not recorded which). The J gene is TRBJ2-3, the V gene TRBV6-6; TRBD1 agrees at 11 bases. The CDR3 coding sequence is TGTGCCACCCACTGGACAGGGGGCGATACAGATACGCAGTATTTT. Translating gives CATHWTGGDTDTQYF.